A selection of T cell receptor beta chains follows, all from one sample in a study of response to subunit inactivated influenza vaccine. A single record per CDR3 protein comes from TCRdb applying MiXCR to the RT-PCR reads. Of roughly 190,000 distinct CDR3 sequences in the sample, around an eighth were seen once. This specimen was CD8+ T cells sorted from PBMCs, taken roughly 5 days after vaccination. The receptors originated from a man between 50 and 59 years old who received an inactivated influenza vaccine. Both conserved end residues are trimmed from each CDR3.

j_call v_call cdr3_length cdr3_aa
TRBJ2-1 TRBV13 11 ASMGRSYNEQF
TRBJ1-5 TRBV12-3/TRBV12-4 12 ASAGDGRHQPQH
TRBJ2-1 TRBV27 13 ASSAGTSGMNEQF
TRBJ2-7 TRBV12-3/TRBV12-4 11 ASSLRLYYEQY
TRBJ2-3 TRBV29-1 14 SVAGLAGGIADTQY
TRBJ1-2 TRBV28 13 ASSFTTGGFYGYT
TRBJ2-3 TRBV5-1 13 ASSSTWGATDTQY
TRBJ1-5 TRBV20-1 15 SAHYGTEFYSNQPQH
TRBJ2-7 TRBV4-1 12 ASSQGIGGYEQY
TRBJ2-1 TRBV20-1 14 SASDIAGSDYNEQF